The rows below give T cell receptor beta chains drawn from one sample of a study of blood T cell repertoires in COVID-19. The method was immunoSEQ multiplex PCR; TCRdb's version includes in-frame clones alone and lacks a portion of them. The data show some 330,000 clones, over 75% seen once. The sample consisted of PBMCs or T cells enriched from blood (not recorded which). These receptors originate from a man aged 25 to 45 who had recovered from COVID-19. CDR3s include the opening cysteine and the closing phenylalanine or tryptophan. Fields, in order: V gene, CDR3 protein.

V gene: TRBV4-1
CDR3 protein: CASSHLQGTWDQPQHF

V gene: TRBV18
CDR3 protein: CASSPWQGQNTGELFF

V gene: TRBV27
CDR3 protein: CASTGGGGRHGYTF

V gene: TRBV19
CDR3 protein: CASSMRSDRVNTIYF

V gene: TRBV7-2
CDR3 protein: CASSPWGQRGSYEQYF

V gene: TRBV2
CDR3 protein: CASSDSPSSYEQYF

V gene: TRBV5-1
CDR3 protein: CASSGARSEAFF

V gene: TRBV7-8
CDR3 protein: CASSQSLSYEQYF

V gene: TRBV4-1
CDR3 protein: CASSQEPRTGNNEQFF

V gene: TRBV30
CDR3 protein: CAWSVWEGVQETQYF

V gene: TRBV19
CDR3 protein: CASRGTGRGISEAFF

V gene: TRBV5-4
CDR3 protein: CASSLPGGRGATEAFF

V gene: TRBV28
CDR3 protein: CASSSVSRAAPYTF

V gene: TRBV5-1
CDR3 protein: CASSLGRLAGSPTEQFF

V gene: TRBV5-1
CDR3 protein: CASSRDTSDEQFF

V gene: TRBV4-2
CDR3 protein: CASSPPGTGAHQAFF

V gene: TRBV5-1
CDR3 protein: CASSSLRTGELFF

V gene: TRBV28
CDR3 protein: CASRYPGQPNTEAFF

V gene: TRBV2
CDR3 protein: CASIRGYGEAFF

V gene: TRBV5-1
CDR3 protein: CASSLAFSGGGGPDTQYF

V gene: TRBV14
CDR3 protein: CASSQWNWGGARVDNEQFF

V gene: TRBV11-2
CDR3 protein: CASRNRLRGQGKNTEAFF

V gene: TRBV6-4
CDR3 protein: CASSAWDNSNQPQHF

V gene: TRBV25-1
CDR3 protein: CASSPLAGFSQETQYF

V gene: TRBV24-1
CDR3 protein: CATSDRTSGTDTQYF

V gene: TRBV12-3/TRBV12-4
CDR3 protein: CASGSGGNTEAFF

V gene: TRBV27
CDR3 protein: CASSFRDRGQDTQYF

V gene: TRBV6-1
CDR3 protein: CASSDGAGTQVHEQYF

V gene: TRBV10-3
CDR3 protein: CAISESFQGPQHF

V gene: TRBV5-1
CDR3 protein: CASSRDGSSYNEQFF

V gene: TRBV7-2
CDR3 protein: CASSSLAGRTDTQYF

V gene: TRBV28
CDR3 protein: CASSFGQGYYGYTF

V gene: TRBV7-9
CDR3 protein: CASSLGGGGHTGELFF

V gene: TRBV27
CDR3 protein: CASRALAGAYEQYF

V gene: TRBV11-2
CDR3 protein: CASSAGFRYGYTF

V gene: TRBV24-1
CDR3 protein: CATSDLMAGANEQFF

V gene: TRBV14
CDR3 protein: CASSQNGYEQYF

V gene: TRBV7-6
CDR3 protein: CASSLTIFNEQFF

V gene: TRBV4-1
CDR3 protein: CASSRGEISGRETQYF

V gene: TRBV13
CDR3 protein: CASSLVPGGGELFF

V gene: TRBV7-2
CDR3 protein: CASSFEWRGSTDTQYF

V gene: TRBV7-9
CDR3 protein: CASSPKEGGSYNEQFF

V gene: TRBV6-1
CDR3 protein: CASSEFETGGARF